These 5 T cell receptor beta chains were all obtained from the same sample, sequenced in a study of tumor and adjacent non-tumor tissue in lung cancer. This sample's RNA came from whole unsorted tissue. The library came from three nested PCR rounds adapted from ARM-PCR protocols. TCRdb reanalysed the multiplex PCR reads using MiXCR and keeps one entry per CDR3 protein. The sample has tens of thousands of distinct CDR3 sequences, approximately 79% seen once. Sequencing was carried out using lung tumor tissue. The origin of the receptors is a woman aged 45-60 years with non-small cell lung cancer.

A remark on this clonotype: The CDR3 does not end in the conserved phenylalanine or tryptophan, so this is likely a read error. The rearrangement links TRBV4-2 to TRBJ2-3; 8 nucleotides agree with TRBD2. CDR1 LGHNA and CDR2 YNFKEQ come from the germline V gene. The CDR3 is 14 amino acids. CDR3 residues: CTSSLALAGDTQYY. Written as DNA, the CDR3 is TGTACCAGCAGCCTCGCTCTAGCGGGTGATACGCAGTATTAT.

The count of this clonotype is one. This chain uses TRBV20-1 with TRBJ1-1; D gene uncertain. This CDR3 has 13 amino acids. The V and J ends lost 5 bases and 4 bases respectively, with 14 bases between them. Per germline, CDR1 DFQATT and CDR2 SNEGSKA (reference sequence). The CDR3 nucleotides read TGCAGTGCTTCGACATGGATGGGCACTGAAGCTTTCTTT. Translating gives CSASTWMGTEAFF.

This clonotype was picked up a small number of times. The junction and the germline gene differ at one end; a read error may be behind it. V gene TRBV28 combines with J gene TRBJ2-7; 7 bases map to TRBD2. The CDR3 consists of 15 residues. From germline, CDR1 is MDHEN and CDR2 SYDVKM. The CDR3 DNA follows: TGTGCCAGCAGTTTGACTAGCTGGTACTCCTACGAGCAGTATTTC. Its translation: CASSLTSWYSYEQYF.

In the case of this clonotype: One end of the junction is discordant with germline, which a read error may explain. The chain couples TRBV4-1 to TRBJ2-1; 10 bases are shared with TRBD1. CDR1 is MGHRA and CDR2 is YSYEKL in the germline V gene. This CDR3 spans 13 amino acids. The CDR3 nucleotides read TGCGCCAGCAGCCAAGAGTGGACAGGGGGGGAGTACTTC. This sequence encodes CASSQEWTGGEYF.

This clonotype has only one observation. An end of the junction does not agree with germline; a read error may underlie this. The chain uses TRBV12-3 or TRBV12-4 and TRBJ2-5; weak D call: TRBD1 (6 bases). CDR3 size: 16 residues. The CDR3 protein is CASSLLSGAAQQTQYF. CDR3 nucleotides: TGTGCCAGCAGTTTATTGTCAGGGGCCGCGCAACAGACTCAGTACTTC.